This T cell receptor (beta chain) was captured by sequencing in a study of blood T cell repertoires in COVID-19. Study overall: Spain, Italy and the United States supplied samples that represented acute and convalescent COVID-19. T cells, B-cell-depleted T cells, or PBMCs provided the cDNA or gDNA that served as material.

Methods used by the authors: Amplification of reference gene primers was used by the study to estimate nucleated cell counts. Data came from immunoSEQ multiplex PCR; TCRdb stores just in-frame clones and leaves some out. The V and J calls and the clone size are those of that table, but D and trimming were determined from the DNA. Of 130,000 or so clones listed, approximately 88% are singletons. The germline V and J ends were trimmed by 5 bases and 2 bases, with 10 bases remaining between them. Germline V gives CDR1 MNHEY, CDR2 SMNVEV (reference sequence). The CDR3 covers 13 residues. This sequence joins TRBV27 and TRBJ2-7; tentatively, D is TRBD1 (5 bases). The sample comprised peripheral blood. This receptor was taken from a man aged 50 to 59 with acute or convalescent COVID-19. The DNA of the CDR3 is TGTGCCAGCAGTCCAGGGTACCCCTACGAGCAGTACTTC. Translation gives CASSPGYPYEQYF.